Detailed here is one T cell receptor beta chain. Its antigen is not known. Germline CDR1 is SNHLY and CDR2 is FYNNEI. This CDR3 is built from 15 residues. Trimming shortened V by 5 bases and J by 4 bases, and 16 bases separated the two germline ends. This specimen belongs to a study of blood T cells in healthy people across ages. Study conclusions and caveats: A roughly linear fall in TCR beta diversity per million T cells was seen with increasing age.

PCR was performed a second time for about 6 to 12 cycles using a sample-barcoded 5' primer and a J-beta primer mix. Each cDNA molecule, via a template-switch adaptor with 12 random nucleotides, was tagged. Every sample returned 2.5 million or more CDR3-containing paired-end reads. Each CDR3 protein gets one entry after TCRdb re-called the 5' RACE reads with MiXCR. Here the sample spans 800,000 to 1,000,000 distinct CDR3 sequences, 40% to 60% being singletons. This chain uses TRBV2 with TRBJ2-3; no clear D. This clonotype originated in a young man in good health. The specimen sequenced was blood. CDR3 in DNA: TGTGCCAGCAGTACGACAACAAAGGCGGCAGATACGCAGTATTTT. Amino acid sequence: CASSTTTKAADTQYF.